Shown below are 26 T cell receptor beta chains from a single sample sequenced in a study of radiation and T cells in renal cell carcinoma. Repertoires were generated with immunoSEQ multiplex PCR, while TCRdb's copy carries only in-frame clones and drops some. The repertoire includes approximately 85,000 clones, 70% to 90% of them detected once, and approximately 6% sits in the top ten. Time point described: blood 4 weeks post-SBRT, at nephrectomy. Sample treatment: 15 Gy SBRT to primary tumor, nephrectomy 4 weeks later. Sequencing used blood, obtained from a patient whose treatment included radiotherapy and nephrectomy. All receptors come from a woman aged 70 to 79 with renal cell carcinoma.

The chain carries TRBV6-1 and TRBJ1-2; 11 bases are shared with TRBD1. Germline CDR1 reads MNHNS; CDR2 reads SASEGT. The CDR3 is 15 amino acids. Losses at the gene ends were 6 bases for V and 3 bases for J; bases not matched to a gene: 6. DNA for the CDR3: TGTGCCAGCAGAGTCGGGACAGGGGGGGACTATGGCTACACCTTC. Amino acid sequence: CASRVGTGGDYGYTF.

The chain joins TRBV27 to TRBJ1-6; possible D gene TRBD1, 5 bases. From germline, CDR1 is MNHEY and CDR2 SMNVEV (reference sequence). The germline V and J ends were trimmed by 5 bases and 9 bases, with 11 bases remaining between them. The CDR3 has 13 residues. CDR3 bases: TGTGCCAGCAGTCCAGGGAGGGTTTCACCCCTCCACTTT. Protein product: CASSPGRVSPLHF.

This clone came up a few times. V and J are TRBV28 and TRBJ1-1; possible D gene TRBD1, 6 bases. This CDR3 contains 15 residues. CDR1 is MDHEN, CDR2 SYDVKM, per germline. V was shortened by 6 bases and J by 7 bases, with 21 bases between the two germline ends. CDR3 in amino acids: CASRSSVGGWGEAFF. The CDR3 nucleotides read TGTGCCAGCAGGTCTAGCGTCGGGGGCTGGGGTGAAGCTTTCTTT.

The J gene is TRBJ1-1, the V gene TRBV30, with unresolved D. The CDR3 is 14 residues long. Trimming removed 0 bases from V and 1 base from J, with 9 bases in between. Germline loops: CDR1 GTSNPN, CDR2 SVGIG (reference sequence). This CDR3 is CAWSVHRRNTEAFF. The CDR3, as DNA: TGTGCCTGGAGTGTACACAGAAGGAACACTGAAGCTTTCTTT.

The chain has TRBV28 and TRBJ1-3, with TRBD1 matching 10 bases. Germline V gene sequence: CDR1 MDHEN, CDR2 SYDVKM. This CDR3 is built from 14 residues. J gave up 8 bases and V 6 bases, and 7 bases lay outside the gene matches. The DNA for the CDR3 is TGTGCCAGCAGACTCCGGGACAGGGGCGACACCATATATTTT. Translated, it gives CASRLRDRGDTIYF.

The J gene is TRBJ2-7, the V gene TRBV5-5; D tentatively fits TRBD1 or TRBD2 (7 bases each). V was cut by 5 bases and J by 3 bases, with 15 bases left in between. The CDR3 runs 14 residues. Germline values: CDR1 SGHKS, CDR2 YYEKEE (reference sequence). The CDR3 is CASSPPGGDYEQYF. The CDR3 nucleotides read TGTGCCAGCAGTCCTCCAGGGGGGGACTACGAGCAGTACTTC.

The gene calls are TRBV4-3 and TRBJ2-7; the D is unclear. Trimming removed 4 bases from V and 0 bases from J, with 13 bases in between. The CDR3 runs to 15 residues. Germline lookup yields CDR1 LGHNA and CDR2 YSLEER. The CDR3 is CASSPSYQSSYEQYF. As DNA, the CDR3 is TGCGCCAGCAGCCCTTCGTACCAGAGCTCCTACGAGCAGTACTTC.

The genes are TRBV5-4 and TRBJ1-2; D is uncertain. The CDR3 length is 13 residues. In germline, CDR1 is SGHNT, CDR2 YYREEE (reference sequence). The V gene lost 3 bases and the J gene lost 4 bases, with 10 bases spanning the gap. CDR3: CASSSEPLYGYTF. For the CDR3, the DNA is TGTGCCAGCAGCTCCGAGCCTCTCTATGGCTACACCTTC. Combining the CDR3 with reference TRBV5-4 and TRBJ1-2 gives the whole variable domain ETGVTQSPTHLIKTRGQQVTLRCSSQSGHNTVSWYQQALGQGPQFIFQYYREEENGRGNFPPRFSGLQFPNYSSELNVNALELDDSALYLCASSSEPLYGYTFGSGTRLTVV.

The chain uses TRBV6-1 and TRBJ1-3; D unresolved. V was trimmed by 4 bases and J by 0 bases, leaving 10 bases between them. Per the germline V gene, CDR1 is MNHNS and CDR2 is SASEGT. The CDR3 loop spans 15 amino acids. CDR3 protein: CASSGTHSSGNTIYF. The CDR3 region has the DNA TGTGCCAGCAGTGGTACCCATAGCTCTGGAAACACCATATATTTT.

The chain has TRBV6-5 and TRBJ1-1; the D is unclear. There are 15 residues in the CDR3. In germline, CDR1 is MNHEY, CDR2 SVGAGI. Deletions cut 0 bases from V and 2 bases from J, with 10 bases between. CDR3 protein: CASSYSTGPNTEAFF. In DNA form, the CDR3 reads TGTGCCAGCAGTTACTCAACCGGACCCAACACTGAAGCTTTCTTT.

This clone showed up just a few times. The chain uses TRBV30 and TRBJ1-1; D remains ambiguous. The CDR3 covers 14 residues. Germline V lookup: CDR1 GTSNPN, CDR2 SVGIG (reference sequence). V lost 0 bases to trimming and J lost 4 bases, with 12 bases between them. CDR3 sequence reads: CAWSVKSRGTEAFF. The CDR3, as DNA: TGTGCCTGGAGTGTTAAGAGCCGGGGCACTGAAGCTTTCTTT.

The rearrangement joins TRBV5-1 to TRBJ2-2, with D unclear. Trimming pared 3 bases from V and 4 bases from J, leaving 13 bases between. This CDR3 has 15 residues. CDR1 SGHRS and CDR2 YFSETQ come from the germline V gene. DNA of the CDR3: TGCGCCAGCAGCTCAGGCCAAACGGGCACCGGGGAGCTGTTTTTT. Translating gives CASSSGQTGTGELFF.

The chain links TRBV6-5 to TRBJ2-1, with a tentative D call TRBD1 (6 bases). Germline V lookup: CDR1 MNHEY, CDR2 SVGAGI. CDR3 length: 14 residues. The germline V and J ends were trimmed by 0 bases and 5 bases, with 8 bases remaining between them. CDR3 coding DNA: TGTGCCAGCAGTTACTCGGCAGGGGACAATGAGCAGTTCTTC. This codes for CASSYSAGDNEQFF.

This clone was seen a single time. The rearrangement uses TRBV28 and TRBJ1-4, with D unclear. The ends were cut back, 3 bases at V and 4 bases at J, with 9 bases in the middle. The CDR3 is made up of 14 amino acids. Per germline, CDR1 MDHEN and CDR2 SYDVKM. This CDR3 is CASSLAGINEKLFF. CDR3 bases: TGTGCCAGCAGTTTGGCCGGGATTAATGAAAAACTGTTTTTT.

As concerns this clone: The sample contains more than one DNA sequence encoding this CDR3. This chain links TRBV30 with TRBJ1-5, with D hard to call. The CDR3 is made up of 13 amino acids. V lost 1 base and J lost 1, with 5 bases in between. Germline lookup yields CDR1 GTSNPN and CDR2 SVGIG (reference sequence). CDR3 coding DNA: TGTGCCTGGAGTGCTGGAAGCAATCAGCCCCAGCATTTT. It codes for CAWSAGSNQPQHF.

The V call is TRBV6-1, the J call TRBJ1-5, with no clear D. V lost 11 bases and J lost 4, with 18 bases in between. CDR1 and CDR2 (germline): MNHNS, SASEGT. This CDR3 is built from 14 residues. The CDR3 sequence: CAARRALGNQPQHF. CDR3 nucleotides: TGTGCCGCCCGGCGGGCCCTGGGGAATCAGCCCCAGCATTTT.

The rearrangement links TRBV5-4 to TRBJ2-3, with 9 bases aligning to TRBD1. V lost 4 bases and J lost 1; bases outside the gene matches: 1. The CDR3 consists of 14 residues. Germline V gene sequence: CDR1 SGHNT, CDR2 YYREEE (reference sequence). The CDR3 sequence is CASSRDRGTDTQYF. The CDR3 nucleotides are TGTGCCAGCAGCCGGGACAGGGGCACAGATACGCAGTATTTT.

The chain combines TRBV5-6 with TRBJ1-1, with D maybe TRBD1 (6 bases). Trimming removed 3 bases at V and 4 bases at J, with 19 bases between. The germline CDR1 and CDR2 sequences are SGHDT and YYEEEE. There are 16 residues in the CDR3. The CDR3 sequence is CASSSSGWGGGTEAFF. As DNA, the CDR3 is TGTGCCAGCAGCTCATCGGGATGGGGGGGCGGCACTGAAGCTTTCTTT.

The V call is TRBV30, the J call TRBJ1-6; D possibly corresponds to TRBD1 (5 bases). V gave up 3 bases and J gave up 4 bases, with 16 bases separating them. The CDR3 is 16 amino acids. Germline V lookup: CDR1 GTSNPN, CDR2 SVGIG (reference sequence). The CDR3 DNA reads TGTGCCTGGAGCTTCGCCGGGACCGCTTATAATTCACCCCTCCACTTT. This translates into CAWSFAGTAYNSPLHF.

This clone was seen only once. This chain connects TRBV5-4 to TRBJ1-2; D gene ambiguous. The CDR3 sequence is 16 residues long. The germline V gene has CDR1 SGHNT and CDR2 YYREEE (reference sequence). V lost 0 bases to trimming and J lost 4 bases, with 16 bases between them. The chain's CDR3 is CASSLGSQATSYGYTF. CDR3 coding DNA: TGTGCCAGCAGCTTGGGTTCCCAGGCAACCTCCTATGGCTACACCTTC.

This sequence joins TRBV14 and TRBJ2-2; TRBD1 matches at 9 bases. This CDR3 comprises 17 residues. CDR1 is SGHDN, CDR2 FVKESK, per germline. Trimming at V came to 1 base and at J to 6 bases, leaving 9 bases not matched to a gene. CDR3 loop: CASSQARDRDRAGELFF. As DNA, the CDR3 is TGTGCCAGCAGCCAAGCACGGGACAGGGATAGAGCCGGGGAGCTGTTTTTT.

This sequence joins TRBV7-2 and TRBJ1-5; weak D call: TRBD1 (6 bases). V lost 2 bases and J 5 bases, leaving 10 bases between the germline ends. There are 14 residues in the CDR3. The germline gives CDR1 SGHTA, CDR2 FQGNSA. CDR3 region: CASSLRAGDQPQHF. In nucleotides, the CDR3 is TGTGCCAGCAGCTTAAGGGCAGGGGATCAGCCCCAGCATTTT.

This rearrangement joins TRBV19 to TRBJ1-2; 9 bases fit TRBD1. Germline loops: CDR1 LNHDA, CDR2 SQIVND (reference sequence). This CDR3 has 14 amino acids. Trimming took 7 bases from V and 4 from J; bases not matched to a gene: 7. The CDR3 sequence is CASTPGQGAYGYTF. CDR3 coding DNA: TGTGCCAGTACCCCGGGACAGGGTGCCTATGGCTACACCTTC.

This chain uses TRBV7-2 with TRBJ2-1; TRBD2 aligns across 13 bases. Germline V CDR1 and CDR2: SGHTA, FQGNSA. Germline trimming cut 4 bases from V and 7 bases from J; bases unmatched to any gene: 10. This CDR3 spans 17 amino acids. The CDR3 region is CASSSTATSGGWNEQFF. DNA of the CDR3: TGTGCCAGCAGCTCTACCGCGACTAGCGGGGGGTGGAATGAGCAGTTCTTC.

DNA of the CDR3: TGTGCCTGGAGTGCACTCGCCCTATGGGGGGGGGAGGCCGGGGAGCTGTTTTTT. Translation gives CAWSALALWGGEAGELFF. The V gene is TRBV30, the J gene TRBJ2-2; TRBD2 matches 7 bases. This CDR3 region has 18 residues. Unmatched junction bases numbered 17, after V lost 1 base and J lost 6 bases. CDR1 and CDR2 (germline): GTSNPN, SVGIG (reference sequence).

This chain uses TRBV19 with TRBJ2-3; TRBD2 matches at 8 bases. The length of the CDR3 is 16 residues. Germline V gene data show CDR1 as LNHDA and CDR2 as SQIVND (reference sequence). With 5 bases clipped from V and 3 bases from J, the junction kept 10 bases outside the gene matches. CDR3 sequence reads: CASSPYGGERTDTQYF. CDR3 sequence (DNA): TGTGCCAGTAGTCCCTACGGGGGGGAGAGAACAGATACGCAGTATTTT.